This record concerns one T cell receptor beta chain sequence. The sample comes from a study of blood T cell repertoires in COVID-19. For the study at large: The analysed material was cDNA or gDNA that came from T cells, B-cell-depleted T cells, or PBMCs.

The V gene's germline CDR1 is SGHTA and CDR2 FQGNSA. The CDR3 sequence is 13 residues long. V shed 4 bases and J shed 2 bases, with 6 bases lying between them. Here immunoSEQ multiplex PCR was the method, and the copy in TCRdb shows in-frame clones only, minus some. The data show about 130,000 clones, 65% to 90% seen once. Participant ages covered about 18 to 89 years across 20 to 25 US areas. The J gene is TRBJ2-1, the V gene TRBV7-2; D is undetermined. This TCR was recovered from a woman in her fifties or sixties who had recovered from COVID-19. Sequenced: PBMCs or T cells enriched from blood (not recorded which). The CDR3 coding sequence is TGTGCCAGCAGCTACACGACCTACAATGAGCAGTTCTTC. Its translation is CASSYTTYNEQFF.